Listed below are T cell receptor beta chains from one sample, sequenced in a study of PD-1 blockade in classical Hodgkin lymphoma. The repertoire was sequenced with immunoSEQ multiplex PCR; TCRdb's copy has only in-frame clones and lacks some. Altogether more than 25,000 clones are present, about 89% being singletons, with the ten largest covering roughly 0.35%. The sequencing input was CD4+ T cells from blood. These TCRs come from a human donor with classical Hodgkin lymphoma. Both conserved end residues are part of each CDR3. The order of the fields is D gene, clone size, J gene, V gene, CDR3 DNA, CDR3 protein. D genes are given only for firm matches. Some rows mark clone size as missing; the rest say once, few, many or name a class of expanded clone.

d_call: TRBD2; clone_size: NA; j_call: TRBJ2-5; v_call: TRBV7-2; cdr3_nt: TGTGCCAGTAGCGGGGGGACCCAAGAGACCCAGTACTTC; cdr3_aa: CASSGGTQETQYF
d_call: TRBD2; clone_size: NA; j_call: TRBJ2-1; v_call: TRBV5-4; cdr3_nt: TGTGCCAGCAGCCTACGGACTAGCGGTCTTAGCAATGAGCAGTTCTTC; cdr3_aa: CASSLRTSGLSNEQFF
d_call: NA; clone_size: NA; j_call: TRBJ1-2; v_call: TRBV5-6; cdr3_nt: TGTGCCAGCAGCTTGGTTGCGAATGGCTACACCTTC; cdr3_aa: CASSLVANGYTF
d_call: NA; clone_size: NA; j_call: TRBJ2-7; v_call: TRBV11-3; cdr3_nt: TGTGCCAGCAGCCGGACTCGAAGCTCCTACGAGCAGTACTTC; cdr3_aa: CASSRTRSSYEQYF
d_call: NA; clone_size: NA; j_call: TRBJ2-3; v_call: TRBV28; cdr3_nt: TGTGCCAGCAGTCCCCCGGGACTGAGCACAGATACGCAGTATTTT; cdr3_aa: CASSPPGLSTDTQYF
d_call: TRBD1; clone_size: once; j_call: TRBJ2-1; v_call: TRBV27; cdr3_nt: TGTGCCAGCAGTGCAGGGACAGGCCATGCCAATTACAATGAGCAGTTCTTC; cdr3_aa: CASSAGTGHANYNEQFF
d_call: NA; clone_size: few; j_call: TRBJ2-6; v_call: TRBV7-9; cdr3_nt: TGTGCCAGCAGCCTACAGGGTGGGATGGGATCTGGGGCCAACGTCCTGACTTTC; cdr3_aa: CASSLQGGMGSGANVLTF
d_call: NA; clone_size: NA; j_call: TRBJ2-7; v_call: TRBV10-1; cdr3_nt: TGCGCCAGCAGCCAGGGGATATACGAGCAGTACTTC; cdr3_aa: CASSQGIYEQYF
d_call: NA; clone_size: NA; j_call: TRBJ2-3; v_call: TRBV5-1; cdr3_nt: TGCGCCAGCAGCTTGGGGGCTGGGACTACAGATACGCAGTATTTT; cdr3_aa: CASSLGAGTTDTQYF
d_call: NA; clone_size: once; j_call: TRBJ1-4; v_call: TRBV7-7; cdr3_nt: TGTGCCAGCAGCTTAGGGCCAGGACGGGCCCGGAATGAAAAACTGTTTTTT; cdr3_aa: CASSLGPGRARNEKLFF
d_call: NA; clone_size: NA; j_call: TRBJ2-1; v_call: TRBV28; cdr3_nt: TGTGCCACCTATTCAGGGTGGGAGCAGTTCTTC; cdr3_aa: CATYSGWEQFF
d_call: NA; clone_size: once; j_call: TRBJ2-6; v_call: TRBV19; cdr3_nt: TGTGCCAGTAGTGGGGGGTCCTCTGGGGCCAACGTCCTGACTTTC; cdr3_aa: CASSGGSSGANVLTF
d_call: NA; clone_size: once; j_call: TRBJ1-1; v_call: TRBV28; cdr3_nt: TGTGCCAGCAGTCCGAGCCAGTCGACTGAAGCTTTCTTT; cdr3_aa: CASSPSQSTEAFF
d_call: NA; clone_size: NA; j_call: TRBJ2-1; v_call: TRBV11-3; cdr3_nt: TGTGCCAGCAGCTTAGACCCGTCGAGGGGTGAGCAGTTCTTC; cdr3_aa: CASSLDPSRGEQFF
d_call: NA; clone_size: few; j_call: TRBJ1-2; v_call: TRBV30; cdr3_nt: TGTGCCTGGAGCACAGGGATAGGCTACACCTTC; cdr3_aa: CAWSTGIGYTF
d_call: TRBD1; clone_size: NA; j_call: TRBJ1-2; v_call: TRBV6-5; cdr3_nt: TGTGCCAGCAGTTTCTCGAGACAGGGACCTAACTATGGCTACACCTTC; cdr3_aa: CASSFSRQGPNYGYTF
d_call: NA; clone_size: NA; j_call: TRBJ2-2; v_call: TRBV30; cdr3_nt: TGTGCCTGGAGTAAGGTTGACACCGGGGAGCTGTTTTTT; cdr3_aa: CAWSKVDTGELFF
d_call: NA; clone_size: NA; j_call: TRBJ2-1; v_call: TRBV10-3; cdr3_nt: TGTGCCATCGGTAAGGGGCGGAATGAGCAGTTCTTC; cdr3_aa: CAIGKGRNEQFF
d_call: TRBD2; clone_size: once; j_call: TRBJ2-2; v_call: TRBV5-6; cdr3_nt: TGTGCCAGCAGCTGGGGCGGGAGAACTTACACCGGGGAGCTGTTTTTT; cdr3_aa: CASSWGGRTYTGELFF
d_call: TRBD2; clone_size: NA; j_call: TRBJ2-7; v_call: TRBV28; cdr3_nt: TGTGCCGCCAAGCGGGGCTACGAGCAGTACTTC; cdr3_aa: CAAKRGYEQYF
d_call: NA; clone_size: NA; j_call: TRBJ2-5; v_call: TRBV6-6; cdr3_nt: TGTGCCAGCAGTTACCTCCAAGAGACCCAGTACTTC; cdr3_aa: CASSYLQETQYF
d_call: NA; clone_size: NA; j_call: TRBJ1-3; v_call: TRBV30; cdr3_nt: TGTGCCTGGAGTGTGGGGCAGGGAGCTGGAAACACCATATATTTT; cdr3_aa: CAWSVGQGAGNTIYF
d_call: NA; clone_size: NA; j_call: TRBJ1-1; v_call: TRBV18; cdr3_nt: TGTGCCAGCTCAGCCCAAGTGAACACTGAAGCTTTCTTT; cdr3_aa: CASSAQVNTEAFF
d_call: TRBD2; clone_size: NA; j_call: TRBJ2-7; v_call: TRBV5-1; cdr3_nt: TGCGCCAGCAGCGGCGGGACTAGCGGGCGCTACGAGCAGTACTTC; cdr3_aa: CASSGGTSGRYEQYF
d_call: TRBD1; clone_size: NA; j_call: TRBJ2-1; v_call: TRBV7-3; cdr3_nt: TGTGCCAGCAGCTTAACAGGGGGCACGTCCTACAATGAGCAGTTCTTC; cdr3_aa: CASSLTGGTSYNEQFF
d_call: NA; clone_size: NA; j_call: TRBJ1-5; v_call: TRBV28; cdr3_nt: TGTGCCAGCAGTTTGGGGAGTGGTGGGAATCAGCCCCAGCATTTT; cdr3_aa: CASSLGSGGNQPQHF
d_call: NA; clone_size: NA; j_call: TRBJ2-5; v_call: TRBV30; cdr3_nt: TGTGCCTGGAGCGCCCGAGAGACCCAGTACTTC; cdr3_aa: CAWSARETQYF
d_call: TRBD1; clone_size: once; j_call: TRBJ2-7; v_call: TRBV11-2; cdr3_nt: TGTGCCAGCAGCTTCCTTTCCGTGACAGGGTCCTACGAGCAGTACTTC; cdr3_aa: CASSFLSVTGSYEQYF
d_call: NA; clone_size: NA; j_call: TRBJ1-2; v_call: TRBV11-2; cdr3_nt: TGTGCCAGCAGCCCCTTATCAGGGGCGAGAGGGTATGGCTACACCTTC; cdr3_aa: CASSPLSGARGYGYTF
d_call: TRBD1; clone_size: NA; j_call: TRBJ1-2; v_call: TRBV4-1; cdr3_nt: TGCGCCAGCTCCAAGTACCCGGGACAGGGGGAAATCTATGGCTACACCTTC; cdr3_aa: CASSKYPGQGEIYGYTF
d_call: TRBD2; clone_size: NA; j_call: TRBJ2-2; v_call: TRBV4-3; cdr3_nt: TGCGCCAGCAGCCAAGGGGCTAGCGGCACCGGGGAGCTGTTTTTT; cdr3_aa: CASSQGASGTGELFF
d_call: TRBD1; clone_size: NA; j_call: TRBJ2-5; v_call: TRBV19; cdr3_nt: TGTGCCAGTAGTTTCGTACAGGGGGATCAAGAGACCCAGTACTTC; cdr3_aa: CASSFVQGDQETQYF
d_call: TRBD2; clone_size: NA; j_call: TRBJ2-3; v_call: TRBV28; cdr3_nt: TGTGCCAGCAGTTTGTCATCTAGCGGCAACACAGATACGCAGTATTTT; cdr3_aa: CASSLSSSGNTDTQYF
d_call: NA; clone_size: NA; j_call: TRBJ2-7; v_call: TRBV7-2; cdr3_nt: TGTGCCAGCAGCTTGGTCCAGGGCACCTACGAGCAGTACTTC; cdr3_aa: CASSLVQGTYEQYF
d_call: TRBD1; clone_size: NA; j_call: TRBJ2-1; v_call: TRBV14; cdr3_nt: TGTGCCAGCAGCCAAGAGTGGTGGGGTCAGGGGGCGTACAATGAGCAGTTCTTC; cdr3_aa: CASSQEWWGQGAYNEQFF
d_call: NA; clone_size: NA; j_call: TRBJ2-3; v_call: TRBV6-6; cdr3_nt: TGTGCCATCTCTAGGGGGGGCGGTACAGATACGCAGTATTTT; cdr3_aa: CAISRGGGTDTQYF
d_call: TRBD1; clone_size: NA; j_call: TRBJ2-7; v_call: TRBV7-2; cdr3_nt: TGTGCCAGCAGCCAAACACAGGGGGGCCTGCTCTACGAGCAGTACTTC; cdr3_aa: CASSQTQGGLLYEQYF
d_call: NA; clone_size: NA; j_call: TRBJ1-1; v_call: TRBV6-5; cdr3_nt: TGTGCCAGCAGTTACTCGACAGGGAACACTGAAGCTTTCTTT; cdr3_aa: CASSYSTGNTEAFF
d_call: TRBD1; clone_size: NA; j_call: TRBJ2-7; v_call: TRBV28; cdr3_nt: TGTGCCAGCAGTCGAACAGGGGGCTTCAGTTACGAGCAGTACTTC; cdr3_aa: CASSRTGGFSYEQYF
d_call: NA; clone_size: NA; j_call: TRBJ2-3; v_call: TRBV5-1; cdr3_nt: TGCGCCAGCAGGTCCGGGAGCTTAGGGAATACGCAGTATTTT; cdr3_aa: CASRSGSLGNTQYF
d_call: TRBD1; clone_size: NA; j_call: TRBJ2-7; v_call: TRBV28; cdr3_nt: TGTGCCAGCAGTTTGACAGGGGTCTTCTCCTACGAGCAGTACTTC; cdr3_aa: CASSLTGVFSYEQYF
d_call: NA; clone_size: NA; j_call: TRBJ2-7; v_call: TRBV15; cdr3_nt: TGTGCCACCAGCAGAGATCAAGTACAGGGACGGGAGCAGTACTTC; cdr3_aa: CATSRDQVQGREQYF
d_call: NA; clone_size: NA; j_call: TRBJ1-5; v_call: TRBV28; cdr3_nt: TGTGCCAGCGGAAGGCAGGGAAGCGAAGATCAGCCCCAGCATTTT; cdr3_aa: CASGRQGSEDQPQHF
d_call: TRBD1; clone_size: NA; j_call: TRBJ2-2; v_call: TRBV2; cdr3_nt: TGTGCCAGCAGTCGGGACAGGACGAACACCGGGGAGCTGTTTTTT; cdr3_aa: CASSRDRTNTGELFF
d_call: NA; clone_size: NA; j_call: TRBJ2-3; v_call: TRBV6-1; cdr3_nt: TGTGCCAGCATAGCGGGACAGGGCACAGATACGCAGTATTTT; cdr3_aa: CASIAGQGTDTQYF